Listed below are T cell receptor beta chains from one sample, sequenced in a study of T cells in Graves' hyperthyroidism and ophthalmopathy. TCRdb analysed the multiplex PCR reads with MiXCR anew, one entry per CDR3 protein. In the table there are 660,000 or so distinct CDR3 sequences, 20% to 25% of which are singletons. The sample taken for sequencing was blood. The receptors derive from a man in his thirties or forties with Graves' ophthalmopathy. Both conserved end residues are part of each CDR3. D genes are given only for firm matches. Only some rows state a clone size, as once, few, many or a class for expanded clones.

v_call	j_call	clone_size	d_call	cdr3_aa	cdr3_nt
TRBV28	TRBJ2-1	many	-	CASSAPTSRWSNEQFF	TGTGCCAGCAGTGCGCCCACTAGCAGGTGGAGCAATGAGCAGTTCTTC
TRBV14	TRBJ2-7	many	-	CASSQDSYEQYF	TGTGCCAGCAGCCAGGACAGCTACGAGCAGTACTTC
TRBV24-1	TRBJ1-1	many	-	CATSLGDTEAFF	TGTGCCACCAGTTTAGGGGACACTGAAGCTTTCTTT
TRBV20-1	TRBJ2-7	few	-	CSARTGTPYEQYF	TGCAGTGCTAGAACCGGGACTCCCTACGAGCAGTACTTC
TRBV12-3/TRBV12-4	TRBJ2-1	-	TRBD2	CASRVAGGHYNEQFF	TGTGCCAGCAGGGTCGCGGGAGGTCACTACAATGAGCAGTTCTTC
TRBV2	TRBJ2-7	few	-	CATSREQYF	TGTGCCACCTCTAGAGAGCAGTACTTC
TRBV10-3	TRBJ2-2	few	TRBD1	CANAGTATGELFF	TGTGCCAATGCCGGGACAGCCACCGGGGAGCTGTTTTTT
TRBV28	TRBJ2-7	many	-	CASSPPRDESNEQYF	TGTGCCAGCAGCCCCCCGCGGGACGAAAGTAACGAGCAGTACTTC
TRBV20-1	TRBJ2-1	-	TRBD2	CSAPGRAYNEQFF	TGCAGTGCCCCCGGGAGGGCTTACAATGAGCAGTTCTTC
TRBV6-1	TRBJ1-1	-	-	CASTHPQRGTEAFF	TGTGCCAGCACTCACCCTCAACGGGGCACTGAAGCTTTCTTT